This T cell receptor beta chain was retrieved from a study of cytomegalovirus exposure and HLA in healthy donors. In germline, CDR1 is MNHEY, CDR2 SVGAGI. V dropped 6 bases and J dropped 8 bases, with 13 bases sitting between them. The CDR3 has 12 residues. Though probably carrying unrecorded immune exposures, donors were nominally healthy at sampling. The PCR contained 60 Vbeta and 13 Jbeta primers. Assay used: immunoSEQ multiplex PCR; TCRdb lists only in-frame clones, some missing. The sample lists 150,000 to 200,000 clones; approximately 80% were seen once. The genes are TRBV6-5 and TRBJ1-2, with D perhaps matching TRBD1 (6 bases). This receptor was identified in a woman aged 40 to 55 in good health and CMV-seropositive. Sequenced input: PBMCs. The CDR3 is CASSQPGGGYTF. CDR3 in DNA: TGTGCCAGCAGCCAACCTGGGGGCGGCTACACCTTC.